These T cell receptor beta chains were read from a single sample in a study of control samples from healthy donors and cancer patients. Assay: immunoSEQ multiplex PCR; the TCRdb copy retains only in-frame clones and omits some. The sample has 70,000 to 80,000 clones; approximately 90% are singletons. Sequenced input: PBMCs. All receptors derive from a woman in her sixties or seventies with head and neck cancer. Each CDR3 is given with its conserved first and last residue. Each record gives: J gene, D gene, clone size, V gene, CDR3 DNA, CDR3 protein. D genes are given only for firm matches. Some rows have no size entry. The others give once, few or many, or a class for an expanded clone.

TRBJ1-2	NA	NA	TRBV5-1	TGCGCCAGCAGCCCAGGCAGTGCTAACTATGGCTACACCTTC	CASSPGSANYGYTF
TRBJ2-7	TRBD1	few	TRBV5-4	TGTGCCAGCAGCAACAGGGGCCTTGCTTCCTACGAGCAGTACTTC	CASSNRGLASYEQYF
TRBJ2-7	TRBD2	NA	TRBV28	TGTGCCAGCAACACCCCCGGGACTAGCGGATACGAGCAGTACTTC	CASNTPGTSGYEQYF
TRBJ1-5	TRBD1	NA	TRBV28	TGTGCCCTCGCGGGACAGGGAGGCAATCAGCCCCAGCATTTT	CALAGQGGNQPQHF
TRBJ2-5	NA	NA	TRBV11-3	TGTGCCAGCAGCAGGTCCGGGGAGACCCAGTACTTC	CASSRSGETQYF
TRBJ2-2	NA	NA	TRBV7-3	TGTGCCAGCAGCATGAACACCGGGGAGCTGTTTTTT	CASSMNTGELFF
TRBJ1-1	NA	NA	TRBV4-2	TGTGCCAGCAGCCAAGTAGGGAAAGGGGCGAACACTGAAGCTTTCTTT	CASSQVGKGANTEAFF
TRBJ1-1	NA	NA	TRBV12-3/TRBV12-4	TGTGCCAGCAGCATGACGGAGAACACTGAAGCTTTCTTT	CASSMTENTEAFF
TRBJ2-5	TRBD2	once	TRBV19	TGTGCCAGTAGTATAACTAGCGGGAGTCAAGAGACCCAGTACTTC	CASSITSGSQETQYF
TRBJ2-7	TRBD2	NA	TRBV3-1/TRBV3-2	TGTGCCAGCAGCCATGCAGGACTAGCGGGAGGGCCTTCACTCGAGCAGTACTTC	CASSHAGLAGGPSLEQYF
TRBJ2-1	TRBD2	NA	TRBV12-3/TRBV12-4	TGTGCCAGCAGCCGATCTAGCGGGGGGGATTTCTTC	CASSRSSGGDFF
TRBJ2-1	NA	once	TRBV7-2	TGTGCCAGCAGCTTAGTTGTCGGTTACAATGAGCAGTTCTTC	CASSLVVGYNEQFF
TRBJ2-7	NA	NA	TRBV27	TGTGCCAGCAGTTCGCAGATAAGACGCTACGAGCAGTACTTC	CASSSQIRRYEQYF
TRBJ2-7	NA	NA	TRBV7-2	TGTGCCAGCAGCTTAGCGGGAGTCGAGCAGTACTTC	CASSLAGVEQYF
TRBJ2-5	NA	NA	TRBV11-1	TGTGCCAGCAGCCGGAAGGGGGAGACCCAGTACTTC	CASSRKGETQYF
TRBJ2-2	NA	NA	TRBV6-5	TGTGCCAGCAATGGCAGGGCAAACACCGGGGAGCTGTTTTTT	CASNGRANTGELFF
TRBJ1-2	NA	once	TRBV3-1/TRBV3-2	TGTGCCAGCAGCCCCCGGGGGGGGGAAAGTCATGGCTACACCTTC	CASSPRGGESHGYTF
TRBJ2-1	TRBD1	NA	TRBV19	TGTGCCAGTAGCTTACTTGACGGGACAGGGGGCTTCAATGAGCAGTTCTTC	CASSLLDGTGGFNEQFF
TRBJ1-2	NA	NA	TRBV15	TGTGCCACCAGCAGCGGGGTACTGGGAGGCTACACCTTC	CATSSGVLGGYTF
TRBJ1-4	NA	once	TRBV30	TGTGCCTGGAGTACGAGGAGATCTAATGAAAAACTGTTTTTT	CAWSTRRSNEKLFF
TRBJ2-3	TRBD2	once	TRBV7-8	TGTGCCAGCACCCCCGGGGCGGGAGGGTTCACAGATACGCAGTATTTT	CASTPGAGGFTDTQYF
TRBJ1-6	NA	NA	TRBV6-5	TGTGCCAGCAGTTACCGGCAGTATTCACCCCTCCACTTT	CASSYRQYSPLHF
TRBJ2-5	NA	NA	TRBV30	TGTGCCTGGAGGCATCGTCGAGGTAGTGAGACCCAGTACTTC	CAWRHRRGSETQYF
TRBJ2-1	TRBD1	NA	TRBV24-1	TGTGCCACCAGTGTTCCTTCAAGGACAGGGGGCCGCAATGAGCAGTTCTTC	CATSVPSRTGGRNEQFF
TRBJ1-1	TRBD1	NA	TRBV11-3	TGTGCCAGCAGCTTGGAGGGGGCGCGTGGCACTGAAGCTTTCTTT	CASSLEGARGTEAFF
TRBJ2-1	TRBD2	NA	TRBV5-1	TGCGCCAGCAGCGAATTCCTAGCGGATGCCTACAATGAGCAGTTCTTC	CASSEFLADAYNEQFF
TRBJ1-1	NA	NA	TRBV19	TGTGCCAGTAGTATAGTGACAGGCACTGAAGCTTTCTTT	CASSIVTGTEAFF
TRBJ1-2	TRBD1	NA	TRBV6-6	TGTGCCATCCAGATCGGACAGGGAGAAGGCGGCTACACCTTC	CAIQIGQGEGGYTF
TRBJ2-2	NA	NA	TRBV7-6	TGTGCCAGCAGCTTAGCGTGGGGACAAAGAACCGGGGAGCTGTTTTTT	CASSLAWGQRTGELFF
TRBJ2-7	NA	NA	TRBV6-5	TGTGCCAGCAGTTACTCGACAGTAGGAGGGAGCGAGTACTTC	CASSYSTVGGSEYF
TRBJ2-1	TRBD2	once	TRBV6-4	TGTGCCAGCAGTGTCCAGCGGGGAAACTACAATGAGCAGTTCTTC	CASSVQRGNYNEQFF
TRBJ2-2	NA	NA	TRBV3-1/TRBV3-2	TGTGCCAGCAGCCAAGACGGGAGAAACACCGGGGAGCTGTTTTTT	CASSQDGRNTGELFF
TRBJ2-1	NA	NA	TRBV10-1	TGCGCCAGCAGTGTGCCTAGTGAGTTCTTC	CASSVPSEFF
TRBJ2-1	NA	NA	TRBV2	TGTGCCAGCAGGGGGGGACCCATCAATGAGCAGTTCTTC	CASRGGPINEQFF
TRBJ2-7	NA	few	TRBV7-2	TGTGCCAGCAGCCTCCACGGGGCGGGCAACTCCTACGAGCAGTACTTC	CASSLHGAGNSYEQYF
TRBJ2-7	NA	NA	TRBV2	TGTGCCACCGGAATAGGGACGGATGCCTACGAGCAGTACTTC	CATGIGTDAYEQYF
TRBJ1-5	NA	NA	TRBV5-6	TGTGCCAGCAGTCGGACAGTCGGACAGCCCCAGCATTTT	CASSRTVGQPQHF
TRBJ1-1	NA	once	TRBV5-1	TGCGCCAGCGGGCAGGGCGGAAACACTGAAGCTTTCTTT	CASGQGGNTEAFF
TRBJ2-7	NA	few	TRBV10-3	TGTGCCATCAGTGAGTCAGAATGGACCGCCTACGAGCAGTACTTC	CAISESEWTAYEQYF
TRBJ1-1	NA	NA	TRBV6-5	TGTGCCAGCAGTTACTCAAGGGCCGGGGACACTGAAGCTTTCTTT	CASSYSRAGDTEAFF
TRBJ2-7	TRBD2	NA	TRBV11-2	TGTGCCAGCAGCCGGACTAGCGGGAGTATCGAGCAGTACTTC	CASSRTSGSIEQYF
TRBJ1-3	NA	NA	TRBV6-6	TGTGCCAGCACCCCGGGGGGCACGTCCTCTGGAAACACCATATATTTT	CASTPGGTSSGNTIYF
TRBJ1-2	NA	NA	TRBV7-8	TGTGCCAGCAGCTTACCAGGGAGGGACTATGGCTACACCTTC	CASSLPGRDYGYTF
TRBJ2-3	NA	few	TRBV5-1	TGCGCCAGCAGCCCGGGACTCTTGGGGCACACAGATACGCAGTATTTT	CASSPGLLGHTDTQYF
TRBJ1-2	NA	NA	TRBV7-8	TGTGCCAGCAGCTTAGCGGGGAGGGTAGATGGCTACACCTTC	CASSLAGRVDGYTF
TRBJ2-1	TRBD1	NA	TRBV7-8	TGTGCCAGCAGCTTAGCTGGGACAGCCGGCTACAATGAGCAGTTCTTC	CASSLAGTAGYNEQFF
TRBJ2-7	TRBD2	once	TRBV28	TGTGCCAGCAGTCTGCGGGAGAGCTACTACGAGCAGTACTTC	CASSLRESYYEQYF
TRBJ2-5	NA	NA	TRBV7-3	TGTGCCAGCAGTTTAGACTATCAAGAGACCCAGTACTTC	CASSLDYQETQYF
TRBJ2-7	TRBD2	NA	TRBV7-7	TGTGCTAGCAGCTTAGAGCTAGCGGGCGAGCAGTACTTC	CASSLELAGEQYF
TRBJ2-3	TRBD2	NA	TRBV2	TGTGCCAACAGTGTATGGGGACTAATTATCACAGATACGCAGTATTTT	CANSVWGLIITDTQYF
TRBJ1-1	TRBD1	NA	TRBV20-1	TGCAGTGCTTGGGACAGACCAGGGGCTTTCTTT	CSAWDRPGAFF